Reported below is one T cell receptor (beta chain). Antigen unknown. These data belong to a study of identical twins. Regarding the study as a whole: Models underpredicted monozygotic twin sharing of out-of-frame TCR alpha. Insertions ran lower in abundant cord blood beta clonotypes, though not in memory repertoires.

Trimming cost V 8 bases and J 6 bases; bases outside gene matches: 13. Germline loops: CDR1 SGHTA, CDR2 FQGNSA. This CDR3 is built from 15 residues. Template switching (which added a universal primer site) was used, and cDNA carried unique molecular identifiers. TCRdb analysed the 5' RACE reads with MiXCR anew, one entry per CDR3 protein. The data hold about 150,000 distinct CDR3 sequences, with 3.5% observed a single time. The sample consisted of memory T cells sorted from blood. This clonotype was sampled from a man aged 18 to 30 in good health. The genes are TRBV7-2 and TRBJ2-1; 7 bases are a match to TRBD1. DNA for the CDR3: TGTGCCAGCCTGAATGTCCGGACAGGAGTCAATGAGCAGTTCTTC. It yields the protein CASLNVRTGVNEQFF.